These T cell receptor beta chains were read from a single sample in a study of blood T cell repertoires in COVID-19. The table came from immunoSEQ multiplex PCR; TCRdb's copy has only in-frame clones and leaves some out. Among roughly 170,000 clones, roughly 80% were seen once, and the ten largest hold approximately 5.1%. Sample: PBMCs or T cells enriched from blood (not recorded which). Receptors were obtained from a woman in her 40s with acute COVID-19. The CDR3 runs from the conserved cysteine through the conserved F or W.

v_call: TRBV2; cdr3_aa: CASRLDRGTEAFF
v_call: TRBV19; cdr3_aa: CASSILAGGHQSEQFF
v_call: TRBV5-4; cdr3_aa: CASSLAGSTGELFF
v_call: TRBV5-6; cdr3_aa: CASSFLSGRMGNEQFF
v_call: TRBV5-6; cdr3_aa: CASRLRPGRETQYF
v_call: TRBV7-3; cdr3_aa: CASSWGGSTGELFF
v_call: TRBV9; cdr3_aa: CASSVGQASGTQYF
v_call: TRBV11-1; cdr3_aa: CASSLEDISYEQYF
v_call: TRBV19; cdr3_aa: CASSSFQGLVWANVLTF
v_call: TRBV30; cdr3_aa: CAWMGQGASAHYNEQFF
v_call: TRBV5-1; cdr3_aa: CASSVGHYQETQYF
v_call: TRBV6-5; cdr3_aa: CASRSGTAIYEQYF
v_call: TRBV9; cdr3_aa: CASSVRADRGTGELFF
v_call: TRBV27; cdr3_aa: CASSLRRDSSYNSPLHF
v_call: TRBV5-6; cdr3_aa: CASSLDAAEAFF
v_call: TRBV4-2; cdr3_aa: CASSQDQGYQETQYF
v_call: TRBV5-6; cdr3_aa: CASSPRTGGTGYTF
v_call: TRBV6-4; cdr3_aa: CASSKVPRDRGTDGYTF
v_call: TRBV11-2; cdr3_aa: CASSWRDTQYF
v_call: TRBV5-6; cdr3_aa: CASSSALAGGPGTQYF
v_call: TRBV19; cdr3_aa: CASGQGTEAFF
v_call: TRBV15; cdr3_aa: CATSRDSVSYTF
v_call: TRBV5-4; cdr3_aa: CASSFSDFLTGELFF
v_call: TRBV5-1; cdr3_aa: CASSLGDFKNIQYF
v_call: TRBV7-3; cdr3_aa: CASSFPGGPNTGELFF
v_call: TRBV6-5; cdr3_aa: CAGGGRDKNIQYF
v_call: TRBV30; cdr3_aa: CAWAQGNSGNTIYF
v_call: TRBV7-6; cdr3_aa: CASSLEAGLAGGTDPYEQYF
v_call: TRBV10-2; cdr3_aa: CASSDYRLAFF
v_call: TRBV5-1; cdr3_aa: CASSPEGNQPQHF
v_call: TRBV10-3; cdr3_aa: CAIGSAGELFF
v_call: TRBV7-2; cdr3_aa: CASSLVADFTGELFF
v_call: TRBV30; cdr3_aa: CAWRTGSGYGYTF
v_call: TRBV5-1; cdr3_aa: CASSLDGGEQFF
v_call: TRBV27; cdr3_aa: CASSPTGTGLYGYTF
v_call: TRBV3-1/TRBV3-2; cdr3_aa: CASSHRDTFHGYTF
v_call: TRBV2; cdr3_aa: CASSEAQGGGLSGDF
v_call: TRBV3-1/TRBV3-2; cdr3_aa: CASSPSVRGTDTQYF
v_call: TRBV7-9; cdr3_aa: CASSQRTGNEKLFF
v_call: TRBV7-2; cdr3_aa: CASSLGGLANTGELFF
v_call: TRBV4-2; cdr3_aa: CASSQEEVANEQFF
v_call: TRBV7-6; cdr3_aa: CASSLVSSGRASDTQYF
v_call: TRBV7-8; cdr3_aa: CASSLQGAIAGELFF
v_call: TRBV29-1; cdr3_aa: CSVPAGSTDTQYF
v_call: TRBV9; cdr3_aa: CASSVGDTDTQYF
v_call: TRBV5-3; cdr3_aa: CARSPPERYGYTF
v_call: TRBV10-3; cdr3_aa: CAISDSRDTDTQYF
v_call: TRBV5-1; cdr3_aa: CASRLTSATGELFF
v_call: TRBV14; cdr3_aa: CASSLRTGGIGNTIYF
v_call: TRBV4-2; cdr3_aa: CASSQAASGSRTDTQYF
v_call: TRBV5-1; cdr3_aa: CASSLTGENQPQHF
v_call: TRBV6-6; cdr3_aa: CASSYGGSYYGYTF
v_call: TRBV5-1; cdr3_aa: CASSLRGASSPGANVLTF
v_call: TRBV24-1; cdr3_aa: CATSDPEGTDTQYF
v_call: TRBV29-1; cdr3_aa: CSVGLAASNEQFF